This T cell receptor beta chain was sequenced in a study of human T cells and chemical hapten exposure. This clonotype has a handful of counts. Specified time point: patch test 1, 2 weeks after DPC sensitization. Treatment reported: therapeutic diphenylcyclopropenone sensitization with weekly scalp DPC. The CDR3 spans 15 residues. Trimming took off 7 bases at V and 8 bases at J, with 21 bases between the two ends. The V gene's germline CDR1 is MDHEN and CDR2 SYDVKM. In TCRdb, the RACE reads were re-called with MiXCR into one record per CDR3 protein. Here the sample spans tens of thousands of distinct CDR3 sequences, about 10% being singletons.

The material was whole blood, obtained in connection with sensitization to the hapten diphenylcyclopropenone (DPC). The chain has TRBV28 and TRBJ1-3, with a weak D call TRBD1 (5 bases). This clonotype was obtained from a man aged 40-49 years with alopecia areata. Some clones in this sample may be carry-over from other donors' samples. For the CDR3, the DNA is TGTGCCAGCACCCTATTAACAGGCTCTGGTGACACCATATATTTT. Its protein is CASTLLTGSGDTIYF.